Shown below are 24 T cell receptor beta chains from a single sample sequenced in a study of blood T cells in healthy people across ages. The authors ran a second PCR of about 7 to 12 cycles using a sample-barcoded 5' primer and a J-beta primer mix. TCRdb reprocessed the 5' RACE reads with MiXCR, giving one entry per CDR3 protein. The top ten hold about 30% of the sample, which has about 780,000 distinct CDR3 sequences, 55% to 65% seen once. Sequences were obtained from blood. The receptors derive from a man aged 30 to 45 in good health.

The rearrangement links TRBV7-9 to TRBJ1-1; D is undetermined. Germline V gene sequence: CDR1 SEHNR, CDR2 FQNEAQ (reference sequence). Trimming took off 5 bases at V and 1 base at J, with 11 bases between the two ends. The CDR3 consists of 14 residues. The CDR3 sequence: CASSPRWGNTEAFF. CDR3 DNA: TGTGCCAGCAGCCCCCGGTGGGGGAACACTGAAGCTTTCTTT.

DNA for the CDR3: TGCAGCGTTGAACGGGTGGGGCTAGTAGGAGATACGCAGTATTTT. Encoded protein: CSVERVGLVGDTQYF. The chain uses TRBV29-1 and TRBJ2-3; tentative D call: TRBD1 (5 bases). The CDR3 covers 15 residues. Germline CDR1 SQVTM, CDR2 ANQGSEA. Trimming removed 2 bases at V and 5 bases at J, with 17 bases between.

The chain carries TRBV7-9 and TRBJ2-1; tentative D call: TRBD2 (7 bases). Germline lookup yields CDR1 SEHNR and CDR2 FQNEAQ (reference sequence). The CDR3 totals 12 residues. CDR3 region: CTLAGAVDEQFF. The CDR3 DNA sequence: TGTACCCTCGCGGGGGCTGTGGATGAGCAGTTCTTC.

The rearrangement links TRBV4-3 to TRBJ1-6; D perhaps matches TRBD1 (5 bases). CDR1 and CDR2 from the germline V gene are LGHNA and YSLEER. V was trimmed by 2 bases and J by 6 bases, leaving 11 bases between them. There are 15 residues in the CDR3. The CDR3 here is CASSQTRQGNSPLHF. CDR3 coding DNA: TGCGCCAGCAGCCAAACCCGCCAGGGTAATTCACCCCTCCACTTT.

A note on this clonotype: A much bigger clone sits one base away, suggesting this may be a read error. J is TRBJ2-3 and V is TRBV12-3 or TRBV12-4; tentative D call: TRBD2 (6 bases). The CDR3 is 14 residues long. The CDR3 is CVSSRTGLTDTQYF. The CDR3 DNA reads as TGTGTCAGCAGTCGGACGGGACTCACAGATACGCAGTATTTT.

The chain combines TRBV9 with TRBJ1-3; weak D call: TRBD1 (6 bases). The CDR3 consists of 15 residues. Trimming took 3 bases from V and 3 from J, leaving 13 bases between them. Germline values: CDR1 SGDLS, CDR2 YYNGEE. This CDR3 reads CASSADEGDGNTIYF. CDR3 in DNA: TGTGCCAGCAGCGCAGACGAGGGGGATGGAAACACCATATATTTT.

This rearrangement joins TRBV28 to TRBJ2-5; D might be TRBD1 or TRBD2, each matching 6 bases. V was cut by 11 bases and J by 4 bases, with 20 bases left in between. Germline V gives CDR1 MDHEN, CDR2 SYDVKM. The CDR3 has 14 amino acids. CDR3 in DNA: TGTGCCTCCGAGGCAGGGGAGGTTCGAGAGACCCAGTACTTC. Protein product: CASEAGEVRETQYF.

The chain links TRBV29-1 to TRBJ2-3, with 8 bases lining up with TRBD2. V shed 4 bases, J shed 6 bases, and the junction held 6 bases outside the gene matches. The CDR3 is 13 residues long. Germline V lookup: CDR1 SQVTM, CDR2 ANQGSEA. As DNA, the CDR3 is TGCAGCGTTGGGTCCGGGGGGGCCGATACGCAGTATTTT. Its translation: CSVGSGGADTQYF.

CDR3 residues: CAIRDPGDEKLFF. The CDR3 bases are TGTGCCATTAGGGACCCTGGGGATGAAAAACTGTTTTTT. The chain joins TRBV6-6 to TRBJ1-4; TRBD1 is a possible D gene (5 bases). The germline CDR1 and CDR2 sequences are MNHNY and SVGAGI (reference sequence). CDR3 length equals 13 residues. V was shortened by 10 bases and J by 6 bases, with 15 bases between the two germline ends.

The V call is TRBV5-1, the J call TRBJ2-5; 7 bases are shared with TRBD1. Germline V lookup: CDR1 SGHRS, CDR2 YFSETQ. CDR3 length: 16 residues. V shed 0 bases and J 5 bases; nucleotides not matched to a gene: 10. CDR3: CASSLGRRDRGETQYF. The CDR3 nucleotides read TGCGCCAGCAGCTTGGGCCGCCGGGACAGAGGGGAGACCCAGTACTTC.

The sample holds a few counts of this clonotype. This chain uses TRBV20-1 with TRBJ2-5; perhaps TRBD2 as D (7 bases). The CDR3 extends over 15 amino acids. V gave up 4 bases and J gave up 5 bases, with 20 bases separating them. Looked up from germline, CDR1 is DFQATT and CDR2 is SNEGSKA (reference sequence). CDR3 sequence: CSATLGGDRRETQYF. The DNA for the CDR3 is TGCAGTGCTACCCTAGGGGGGGATAGAAGGGAGACCCAGTACTTC.

The V and J genes are TRBV11-2 and TRBJ1-5; no reliable D call. CDR1 and CDR2 (germline): SGHAT, FQNNGV. Trimming stripped 5 bases from V and 4 bases from J, with 15 bases between. This CDR3 is built from 15 residues. CDR3 sequence: CASSPLGTSNQPQHF. CDR3 in DNA: TGTGCCAGCAGCCCACTTGGTACATCGAATCAGCCCCAGCATTTT.

The chain employs TRBV3-1 and TRBJ1-4, with D possibly being TRBD1 (5 bases). The germline V gene has CDR1 LGHDT and CDR2 YNNKEL (reference sequence). The CDR3 extends over 16 amino acids. V gave up 4 bases and J gave up 8 bases, with 20 bases separating them. The CDR3: CASSRDLGGEGEKLFF. The DNA for the CDR3 is TGTGCCAGCAGCCGCGACCTCGGAGGGGAGGGCGAAAAACTGTTTTTT. Complete variable domain (other parts from reference TRBV3-1 and TRBJ1-4): DTAVSQTPKYLVTQMGNDKSIKCEQNLGHDTMYWYKQDSKKFLKIMFSYNNKELIINETVPNRFSPKSPDKAHLNLHINSLELGDSAVYFCASSRDLGGEGEKLFFGSGTQLSVL.

The V gene is TRBV20-1, the J gene TRBJ1-4; TRBD1 aligns across 7 bases. V was pared by 2 bases and J by 8 bases, with 8 bases of the junction left unmatched. This CDR3 is built from 14 residues. Germline V gene sequence: CDR1 DFQATT, CDR2 SNEGSKA (reference sequence). The CDR3 DNA follows: TGCAGTGCTAGATCGGGACAGATAGAGGAAAAACTGTTTTTT. Encoded protein: CSARSGQIEEKLFF.

This rearrangement joins TRBV6-2 or TRBV6-3 to TRBJ2-1, with D possibly TRBD2 on 6 matching bases. The CDR3 has 15 amino acids. Germline V CDR1 and CDR2: MNHEY, SVGEGT. V was cut by 2 bases and J by 0 bases, with 8 bases left in between. The CDR3 loop reads CASSYAGPSYNEQFF. The CDR3 bases are TGTGCCAGCAGTTACGCGGGGCCCTCCTACAATGAGCAGTTCTTC.

This sequence joins TRBV29-1 and TRBJ2-7, with D possibly TRBD1 on 5 matching bases. CDR3 size: 12 residues. CDR1 is SQVTM, CDR2 ANQGSEA, per germline. V lost 4 bases to trimming and J lost 3 bases, with 10 bases between them. CDR3 residues: CSVAGRVYEQYF. In DNA form, the CDR3 reads TGCAGCGTTGCCGGCAGGGTCTACGAGCAGTACTTC.

The chain is built from TRBV12-3 or TRBV12-4 and TRBJ1-4; no firm D call. The CDR3 covers 15 residues. V gave up 5 bases and J gave up 0 bases, with 10 bases separating them. CDR3 loop: CASSRRLSTNEKLFF. The CDR3 DNA reads TGTGCCAGCAGTCGCAGACTCTCAACTAATGAAAAACTGTTTTTT.

This clonotype appeared a single time. The CDR3 region is CASIQRGGFYEQYF. In DNA form, the CDR3 reads TGTGCCAGCATTCAGCGGGGGGGATTCTACGAGCAGTACTTC. J is TRBJ2-7 and V is TRBV6-6; TRBD2 matches 10 bases. CDR1 and CDR2 (germline): MNHNY, SVGAGI (reference sequence). The CDR3 is made up of 14 amino acids. J was trimmed by 3 bases and V by 7 bases; bases with no gene match: 6.

This clonotype has a single count. The rearrangement uses TRBV20-1 and TRBJ2-7; a possible D gene is TRBD1 (6 bases). V shed 6 bases and J shed 3 bases, with 21 bases lying between them. CDR1 is DFQATT, CDR2 SNEGSKA, per germline (reference sequence). This CDR3 has 15 residues. The CDR3 loop reads CSAPKDSQRSYEQYF. The CDR3, as DNA: TGCAGTGCACCCAAGGACAGCCAAAGGAGCTACGAGCAGTACTTC.

The chain recombines TRBV6-2 or TRBV6-3 with TRBJ2-5, with a possible D match to TRBD2 (6 bases). The CDR3 loop spans 18 amino acids. Germline-derived CDR1 and CDR2 are MNHEY and SVGEGT. The ends were cut back, 3 bases at V and 1 base at J, with 21 bases in the middle. The CDR3 DNA reads TGTGCCAGCAGTTATCCGCAGGCGGGACGGACGATCCAAGAGACCCAGTACTTC. Translation: CASSYPQAGRTIQETQYF.

A few counts support this clonotype. The chain is built from TRBV10-3 and TRBJ2-6; D is perhaps TRBD1 (5 bases). This CDR3 has 16 residues. Trimming left V 4 bases short and J 0 bases short, with 10 bases between. Looked up from germline, CDR1 is ENHRY and CDR2 is SYGVKD. As DNA, the CDR3 is TGTGCCATCAGTGGGGGCAGGACCTCTGGGGCCAACGTCCTGACTTTC. This gives the protein CAISGGRTSGANVLTF.

The chain combines TRBV24-1 with TRBJ1-5, with 7 bases matching TRBD1. Germline CDR1 and CDR2: KGHDR and SFDVKD. V was clipped by 2 bases and J by 7 bases; unmatched bases: 7. CDR3 length equals 15 residues. The CDR3 DNA follows: TGTGCCACCAGTGATTCGAAGGGGGCAAGGCAGCCCCAGCATTTT. Translated, it gives CATSDSKGARQPQHF.

This chain connects TRBV20-1 to TRBJ2-3; maybe TRBD1 (6 bases). This CDR3 is 14 amino acids long. Germline lookup yields CDR1 DFQATT and CDR2 SNEGSKA (reference sequence). Trimming cost V 5 bases and J 2 bases, with 14 bases left between them. Here the CDR3 DNA reads TGCAGTGCTTCCGTGGGGGCCGCCACAGATACGCAGTATTTT. Protein product: CSASVGAATDTQYF.

This chain links TRBV20-1 with TRBJ2-5, with 7 nucleotides matching TRBD2. This CDR3 spans 14 amino acids. V gave up 6 bases and J gave up 1 base; unmatched junction bases: 8. CDR1 and CDR2 (germline): DFQATT, SNEGSKA (reference sequence). CDR3 nucleotides: TGCAGTGCCCTTCCTAGCGGCACCCAAGAGACCCAGTACTTC. As protein: CSALPSGTQETQYF.